The clone carrying this T cell receptor (beta chain) has ten or more counts. Used for diagnoses were clinical symptoms, serum thyroxine and TRAb, thyroid ultrasound and orbital computed tomography. The data belong to a study of T cells in Graves' hyperthyroidism and ophthalmopathy. The CDR3 regions of TCR beta were amplified from RNA transcripts. A set of HTBI primers served as the primers for a first-round RT-PCR of the TCR CDR3. TCRdb redid the calling of the multiplex PCR reads with MiXCR, one entry per CDR3 protein. The sample carries roughly 420,000 distinct CDR3 sequences, around 13% recorded once. CDR3 size: 15 residues. Germline CDR1 reads LGHDT; CDR2 reads YNNKEL (reference sequence). V lost 5 bases and J lost 5; bases outside the gene matches: 11.

J is TRBJ1-1 and V is TRBV3-1, with TRBD1 identical over 7 bases. This clonotype was obtained from a young woman with Graves' hyperthyroidism. Sample: blood. The CDR3, as DNA: TGTGCCAGCAGCTCCCGCCGAGGGGGCAGTACTGAAGCTTTCTTT. Protein sequence: CASSSRRGGSTEAFF.